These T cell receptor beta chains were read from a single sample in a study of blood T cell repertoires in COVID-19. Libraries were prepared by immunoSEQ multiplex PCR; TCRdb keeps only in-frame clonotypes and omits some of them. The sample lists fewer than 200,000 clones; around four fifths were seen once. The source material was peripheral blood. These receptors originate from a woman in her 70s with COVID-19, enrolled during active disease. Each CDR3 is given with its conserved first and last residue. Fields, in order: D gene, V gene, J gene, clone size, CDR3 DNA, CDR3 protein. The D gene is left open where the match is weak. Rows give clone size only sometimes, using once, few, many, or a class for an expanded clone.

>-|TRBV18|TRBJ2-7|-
TGTGCCAGCTCACCAATCGAGACTGGCGAGCAGTACTTC
CASSPIETGEQYF
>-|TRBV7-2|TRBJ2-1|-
TGTGCCAGCAGCTTAGGTCCGGTGAATGAGCAGTTCTTC
CASSLGPVNEQFF
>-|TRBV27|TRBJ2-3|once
TGTGCCAGCAGTTTGATGGGGCTCACAGATACGCAGTATTTT
CASSLMGLTDTQYF
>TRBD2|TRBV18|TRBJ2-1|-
TGTGCCAGCGCACCTCTAGCGGGGTCCCACAATGAGCAGTTCTTC
CASAPLAGSHNEQFF
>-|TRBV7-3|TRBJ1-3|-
TGTGCCAGCAGCTTGAGATCTGGAAACACCATATATTTT
CASSLRSGNTIYF
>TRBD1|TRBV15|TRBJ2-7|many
TGTGCCACCAGCAGAGAAACGGGACAGATGGGCGAGCAGTACTTC
CATSRETGQMGEQYF
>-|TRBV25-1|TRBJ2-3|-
TGTGCCAGCAGTGAAGCAACAGATTTCACAGATACGCAGTATTTT
CASSEATDFTDTQYF
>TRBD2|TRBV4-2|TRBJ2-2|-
TGTGCCAGCAGCCAAGTAGGGGATATTCAGGGCGGGAGATTTAGCGGGGAGCTGTTTTTT
CASSQVGDIQGGRFSGELFF
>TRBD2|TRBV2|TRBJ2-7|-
TGTGCCAGCAGTGAGGATAGCGGGAGAAGCTACTACGAGCAGTACTTC
CASSEDSGRSYYEQYF
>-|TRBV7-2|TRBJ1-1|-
TGTGCCAGCAGCTTATTCGCAGGGTCGTTGACTGAAGCTTTCTTT
CASSLFAGSLTEAFF
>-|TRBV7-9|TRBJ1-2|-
TGTGCCAGCAGCCCAGGCGGGGGGGACCTCTATGGCTACACCTTC
CASSPGGGDLYGYTF
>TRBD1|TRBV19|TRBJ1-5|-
TGTGCCAGTACTGCCCTTGGGACAGAGAATCAGCCCCAGCATTTT
CASTALGTENQPQHF
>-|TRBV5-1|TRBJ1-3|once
TGCGCCAGCAGCTTGCAGGGGAGTAAGTCTGGAAACACCATATATTTT
CASSLQGSKSGNTIYF
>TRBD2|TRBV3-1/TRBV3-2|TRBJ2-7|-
TGTGCCAGCAGCCTTGGGACTAGCGGCCCCTACGAGCAGTACTTC
CASSLGTSGPYEQYF
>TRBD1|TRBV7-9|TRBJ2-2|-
TGTGCCAGCAGCTTATTTCAATACACAGGGGGCATTACCGGGGAGCTGTTTTTT
CASSLFQYTGGITGELFF
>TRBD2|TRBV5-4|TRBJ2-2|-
TGTGCCAGCAGCCGCCCCGGGGGGGGCGGGGAGCTGTTTTTT
CASSRPGGGGELFF
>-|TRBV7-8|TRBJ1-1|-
TGTGCCAGCAGCTCCGGACGGGGGAACACTGAAGCTTTCTTT
CASSSGRGNTEAFF
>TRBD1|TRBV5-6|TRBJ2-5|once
TGTGCCAGCAGCCTGACAGGGGTAGAGACCCAGTACTTC
CASSLTGVETQYF
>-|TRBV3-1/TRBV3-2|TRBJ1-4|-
TGTGCCAGCAGCCAAGAACGTTGGGCAGTGGGTCGCGAAAAACTGTTTTTT
CASSQERWAVGREKLFF
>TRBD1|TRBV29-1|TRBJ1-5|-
TGCAGCGTGACAGGGGGGAGCAATCAGCCCCAGCATTTT
CSVTGGSNQPQHF
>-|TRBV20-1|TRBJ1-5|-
TGCAGTGCTAGTAACTCCCCTAATCAGCCCCAGCATTTT
CSASNSPNQPQHF
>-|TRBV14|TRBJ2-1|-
TGTGCCAGCAGCCAAGATTCCTATGCCGATGAGCAGTTCTTC
CASSQDSYADEQFF
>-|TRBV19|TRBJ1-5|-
TGTGCCAGTAGTTCTATAGTCGGTCAGCCCCAGCATTTT
CASSSIVGQPQHF
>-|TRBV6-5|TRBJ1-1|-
TGTGCCAGCACCACTGGAGCGAGGAACACTGAAGCTTTCTTT
CASTTGARNTEAFF
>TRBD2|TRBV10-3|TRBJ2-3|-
TGTGCCATCAGTGGGCCAGCGGGAGGGCCGACAGATACGCAGTATTTT
CAISGPAGGPTDTQYF
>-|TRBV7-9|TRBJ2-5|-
TGTGCCAGCAGCTTAGGGCGGGGTAAAGAGACCCAGTACTTC
CASSLGRGKETQYF
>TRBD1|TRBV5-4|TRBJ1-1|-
TGTGCCAGCAGCCGTTGGACAGGGAAGGCTGAAGCTTTCTTT
CASSRWTGKAEAFF
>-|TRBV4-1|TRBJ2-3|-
TGCGCCAGCAGCCAAGTGGCCCCTGGAGGCGATACGCAGTATTTT
CASSQVAPGGDTQYF
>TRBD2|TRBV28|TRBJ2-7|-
TGTGCCAGCAGTGCGACTAGCACCTACGAGCAGTACTTC
CASSATSTYEQYF
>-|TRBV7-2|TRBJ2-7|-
TGTGCCAGCAGCTTAGAGATGGGGACTCTGACCTACGAGCAGTACTTC
CASSLEMGTLTYEQYF
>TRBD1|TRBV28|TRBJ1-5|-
TGTGCCAGCAGCCCAGGGGGCGCGAGTATAAAGCCCCAGCATTTT
CASSPGGASIKPQHF
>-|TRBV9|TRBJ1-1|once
TGTGCCAGCAGTGCCTCACAGAGAAACACTGAAGCTTTCTTT
CASSASQRNTEAFF
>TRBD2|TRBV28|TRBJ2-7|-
TGTGCCAGCAGCGGTGGACTAGCGGAGTCCTACGAGCAGTACTTC
CASSGGLAESYEQYF
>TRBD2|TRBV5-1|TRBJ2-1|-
TGCGCCAGCAGTTGGGCGGCTATGACGGGAGGCAATGAGCAGTTCTTC
CASSWAAMTGGNEQFF
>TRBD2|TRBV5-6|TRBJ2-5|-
TGTGCCAGCAGCTTGCGGTCTAGCGGGAGGTGGTACGAGACCCAGTACTTC
CASSLRSSGRWYETQYF
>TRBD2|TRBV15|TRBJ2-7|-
TGTGCCACCAGCAGAGGGCTAGCGGAGGGCTACGAGCAGTACTTC
CATSRGLAEGYEQYF